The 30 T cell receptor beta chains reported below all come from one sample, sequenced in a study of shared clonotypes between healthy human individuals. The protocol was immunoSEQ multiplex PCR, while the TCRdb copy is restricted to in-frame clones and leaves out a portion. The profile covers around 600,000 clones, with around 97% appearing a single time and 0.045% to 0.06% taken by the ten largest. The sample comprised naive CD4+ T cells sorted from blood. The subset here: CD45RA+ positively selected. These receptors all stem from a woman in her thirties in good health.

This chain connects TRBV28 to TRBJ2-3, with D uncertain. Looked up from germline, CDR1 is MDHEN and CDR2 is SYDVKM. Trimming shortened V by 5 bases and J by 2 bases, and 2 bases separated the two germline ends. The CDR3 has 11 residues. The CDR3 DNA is TGTGCCAGCAGTGCCACAGATACGCAGTATTTT. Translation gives CASSATDTQYF. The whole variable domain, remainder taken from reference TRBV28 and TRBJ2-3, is DVKVTQSSRYLVKRTGEKVFLECVQDMDHENMFWYRQDPGLGLRLIYFSYDVKMKEKGDIPEGYSVSREKKERFSLILESASTNQTSMYLCASSATDTQYFGPGTRLTVL.

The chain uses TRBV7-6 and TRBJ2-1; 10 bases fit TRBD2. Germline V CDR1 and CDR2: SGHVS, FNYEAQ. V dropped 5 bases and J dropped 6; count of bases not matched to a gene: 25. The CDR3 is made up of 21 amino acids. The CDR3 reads CASSLYREPSGRSGTGNEQFF. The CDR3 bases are TGTGCCAGCAGCCTATACAGGGAACCTAGCGGGAGATCTGGGACAGGCAATGAGCAGTTCTTC.

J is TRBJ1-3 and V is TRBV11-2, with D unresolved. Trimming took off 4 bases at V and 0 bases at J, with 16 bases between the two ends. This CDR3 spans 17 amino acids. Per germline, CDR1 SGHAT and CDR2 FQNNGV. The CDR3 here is CASSSEWGRRSGNTIYF. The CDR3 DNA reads TGTGCCAGCAGCTCCGAATGGGGTCGGCGCTCTGGAAACACCATATATTTT.

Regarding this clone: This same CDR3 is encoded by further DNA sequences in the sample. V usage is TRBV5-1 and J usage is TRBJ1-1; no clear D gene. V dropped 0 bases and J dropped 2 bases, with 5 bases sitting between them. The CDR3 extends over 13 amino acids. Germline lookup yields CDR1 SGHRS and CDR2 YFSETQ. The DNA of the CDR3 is TGCGCCAGCAGCTTGGAATCAAACACTGAAGCTTTCTTT. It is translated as CASSLESNTEAFF.

The DNA of the CDR3 is TGTGCCTGGAGGAGACTAGCGGTCACCGGGGAGCTGTTTTTT. Translating gives CAWRRLAVTGELFF. The genes are TRBV30 and TRBJ2-2; 9 nucleotides agree with TRBD2. Germline V gives CDR1 GTSNPN, CDR2 SVGIG (reference sequence). V was clipped by 3 bases and J by 4 bases; unmatched bases: 3. This CDR3 spans 14 amino acids.

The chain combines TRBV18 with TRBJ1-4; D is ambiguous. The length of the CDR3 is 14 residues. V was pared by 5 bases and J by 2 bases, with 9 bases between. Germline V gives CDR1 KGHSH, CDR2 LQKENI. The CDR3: CASSEGITNEKLFF. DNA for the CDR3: TGTGCCAGCTCAGAGGGCATCACTAATGAAAAACTGTTTTTT.

CDR3 DNA: TGTGCCAGCAGTTACACCCGGATGAACACTGAAGCTTTCTTT. It is translated as CASSYTRMNTEAFF. The chain couples TRBV6-5 to TRBJ1-1; D unclear. The CDR3 runs to 14 residues. Deletions cut 2 bases from V and 0 bases from J, with 7 bases between. Germline V gives CDR1 MNHEY, CDR2 SVGAGI.

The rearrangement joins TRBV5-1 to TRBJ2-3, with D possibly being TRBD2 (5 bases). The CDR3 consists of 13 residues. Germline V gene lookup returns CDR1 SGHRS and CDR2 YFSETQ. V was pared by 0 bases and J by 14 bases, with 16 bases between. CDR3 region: CASSLGSWGEGYF. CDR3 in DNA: TGCGCCAGCAGCTTGGGGTCCTGGGGAGAAGGGTATTTT.

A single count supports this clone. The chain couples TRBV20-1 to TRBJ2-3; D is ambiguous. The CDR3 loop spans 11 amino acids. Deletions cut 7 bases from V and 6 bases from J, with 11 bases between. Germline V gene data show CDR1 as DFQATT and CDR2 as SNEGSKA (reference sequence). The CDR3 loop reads CSVVTLDTQYF. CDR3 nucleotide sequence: TGCAGTGTCGTAACGTTGGATACGCAGTATTTT.

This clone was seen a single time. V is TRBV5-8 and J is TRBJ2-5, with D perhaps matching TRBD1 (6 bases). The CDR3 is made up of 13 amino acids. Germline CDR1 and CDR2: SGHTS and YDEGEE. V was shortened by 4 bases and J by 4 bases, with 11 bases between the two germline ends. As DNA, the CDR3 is TGTGCCAGCAGCGTACAGGGACGAGAGACCCAGTACTTC. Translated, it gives CASSVQGRETQYF.

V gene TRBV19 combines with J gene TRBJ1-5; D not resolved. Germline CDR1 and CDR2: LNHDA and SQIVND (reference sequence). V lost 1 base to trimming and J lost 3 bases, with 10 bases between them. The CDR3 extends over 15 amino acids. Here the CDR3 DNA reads TGTGCCAGTAGTATAGTATACCTTAACAATCAGCCCCAGCATTTT. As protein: CASSIVYLNNQPQHF.

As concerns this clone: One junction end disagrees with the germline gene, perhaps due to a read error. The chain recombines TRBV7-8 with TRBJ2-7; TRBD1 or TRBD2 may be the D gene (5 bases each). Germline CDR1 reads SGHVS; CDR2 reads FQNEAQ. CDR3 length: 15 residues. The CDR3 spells CANSFLPGPVYEQYF. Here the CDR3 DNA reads TGTGCCAACAGCTTTTTACCGGGGCCGGTCTACGAGCAGTACTTC. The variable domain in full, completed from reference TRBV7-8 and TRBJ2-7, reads GAGVSQSPRYKVAKRGQDVALRCDPISGHVSLFWYQQALGQGPEFLTYFQNEAQLDKSGLPSDRFFAERPEGSVSTLKIQRTQQEDSAVYLCANSFLPGPVYEQYFGPGTRLTVT.

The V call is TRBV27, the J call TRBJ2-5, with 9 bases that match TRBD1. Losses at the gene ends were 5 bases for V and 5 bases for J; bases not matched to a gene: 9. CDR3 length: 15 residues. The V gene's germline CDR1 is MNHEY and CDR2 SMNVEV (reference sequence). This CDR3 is CASSKDRGGVETQYF. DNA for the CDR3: TGTGCCAGCAGTAAGGACAGGGGAGGCGTTGAGACCCAGTACTTC.

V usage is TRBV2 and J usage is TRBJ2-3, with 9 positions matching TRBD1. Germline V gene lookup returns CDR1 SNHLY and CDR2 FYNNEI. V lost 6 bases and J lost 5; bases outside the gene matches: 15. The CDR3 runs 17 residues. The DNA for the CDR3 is TGTGCCAGCAGGGCGCCTTTACAGGGGGCATCGGGAGATACGCAGTATTTT. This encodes CASRAPLQGASGDTQYF.

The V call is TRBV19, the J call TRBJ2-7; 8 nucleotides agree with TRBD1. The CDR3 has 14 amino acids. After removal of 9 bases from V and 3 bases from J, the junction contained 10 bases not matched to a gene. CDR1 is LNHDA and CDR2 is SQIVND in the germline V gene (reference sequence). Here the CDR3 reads CASSRTGTNYEQYF. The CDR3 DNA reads TGTGCCAGCTCTCGGACAGGGACCAACTACGAGCAGTACTTC.

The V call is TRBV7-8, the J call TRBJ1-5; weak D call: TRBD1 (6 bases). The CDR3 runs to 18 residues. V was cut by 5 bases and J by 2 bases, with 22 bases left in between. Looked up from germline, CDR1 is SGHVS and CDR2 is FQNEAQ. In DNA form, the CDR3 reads TGTGCCAGCAGCCGCCGACATCTGGGGGCGGGTGGCAATCAGCCCCAGCATTTT. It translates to CASSRRHLGAGGNQPQHF.

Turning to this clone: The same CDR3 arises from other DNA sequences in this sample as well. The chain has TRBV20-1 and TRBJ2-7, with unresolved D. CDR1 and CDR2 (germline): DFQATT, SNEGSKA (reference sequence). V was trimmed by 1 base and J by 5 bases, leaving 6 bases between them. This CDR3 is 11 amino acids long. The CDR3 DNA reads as TGCAGTGCTAGAGGGTCCGACGAGCAGTACTTC. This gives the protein CSARGSDEQYF.

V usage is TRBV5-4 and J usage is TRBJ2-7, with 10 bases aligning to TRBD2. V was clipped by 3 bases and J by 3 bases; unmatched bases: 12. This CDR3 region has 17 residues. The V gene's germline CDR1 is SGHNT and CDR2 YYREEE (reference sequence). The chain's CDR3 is CASSSASRAGGRYEQYF. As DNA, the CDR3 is TGTGCCAGCAGCTCCGCCTCGCGAGCGGGAGGGCGCTACGAGCAGTACTTC.

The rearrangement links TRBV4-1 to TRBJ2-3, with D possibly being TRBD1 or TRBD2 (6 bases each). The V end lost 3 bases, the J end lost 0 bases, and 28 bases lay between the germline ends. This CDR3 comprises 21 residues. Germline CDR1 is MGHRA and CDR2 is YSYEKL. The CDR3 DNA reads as TGCGCCAGCAGCCAGGGATCGAGGGGGGCGGGATCGATCTTCAGCACAGATACGCAGTATTTT. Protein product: CASSQGSRGAGSIFSTDTQYF.

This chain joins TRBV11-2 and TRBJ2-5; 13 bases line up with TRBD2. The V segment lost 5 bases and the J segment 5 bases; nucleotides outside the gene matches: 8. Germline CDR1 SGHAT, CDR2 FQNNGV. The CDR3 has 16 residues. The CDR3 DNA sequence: TGTGCCAGCAGCCCGTGGACTAGCGGGAGTAAGGAGACCCAGTACTTC. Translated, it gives CASSPWTSGSKETQYF.

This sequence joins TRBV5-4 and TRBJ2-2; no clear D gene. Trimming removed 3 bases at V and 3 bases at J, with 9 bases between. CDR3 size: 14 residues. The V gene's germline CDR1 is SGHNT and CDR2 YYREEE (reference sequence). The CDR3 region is CASSSAGDTGELFF. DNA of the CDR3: TGTGCCAGCAGCTCGGCAGGCGACACCGGGGAGCTGTTTTTT.

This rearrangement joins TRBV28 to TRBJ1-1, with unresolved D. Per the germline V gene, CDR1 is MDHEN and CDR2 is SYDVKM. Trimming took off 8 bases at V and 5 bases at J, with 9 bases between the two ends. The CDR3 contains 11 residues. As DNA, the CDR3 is TGTGCCAGCGGCCCTTGGACTGAAGCTTTCTTT. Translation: CASGPWTEAFF.

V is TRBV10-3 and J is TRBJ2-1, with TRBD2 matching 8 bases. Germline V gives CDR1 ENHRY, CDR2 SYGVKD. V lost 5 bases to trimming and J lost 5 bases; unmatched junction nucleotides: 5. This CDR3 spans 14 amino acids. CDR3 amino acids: CAISTGLAHNEQFF. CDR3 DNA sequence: TGTGCCATCAGTACTGGACTAGCCCACAATGAGCAGTTCTTC.

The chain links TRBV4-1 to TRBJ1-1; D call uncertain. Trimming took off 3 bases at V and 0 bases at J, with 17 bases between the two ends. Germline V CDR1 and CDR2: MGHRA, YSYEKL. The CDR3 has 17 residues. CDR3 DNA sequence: TGCGCCAGCAGCCATACCTCCTCTGGCAGAATGAACACTGAAGCTTTCTTT. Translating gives CASSHTSSGRMNTEAFF.

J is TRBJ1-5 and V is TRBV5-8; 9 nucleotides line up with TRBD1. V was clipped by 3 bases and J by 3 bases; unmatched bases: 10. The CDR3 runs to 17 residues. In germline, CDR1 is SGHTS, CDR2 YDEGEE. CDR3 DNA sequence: TGTGCCAGCAGCTCTCTTCCGGGACAGGGTTTCAATCAGCCCCAGCATTTT. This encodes CASSSLPGQGFNQPQHF.

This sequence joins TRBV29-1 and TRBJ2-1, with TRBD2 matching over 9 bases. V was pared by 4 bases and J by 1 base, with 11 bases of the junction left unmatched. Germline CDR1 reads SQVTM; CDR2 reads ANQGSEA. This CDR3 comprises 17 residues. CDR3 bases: TGCAGCGTTGGTTGGAGTAGCGGGAGTGGGTCCTACAATGAGCAGTTCTTC. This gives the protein CSVGWSSGSGSYNEQFF.

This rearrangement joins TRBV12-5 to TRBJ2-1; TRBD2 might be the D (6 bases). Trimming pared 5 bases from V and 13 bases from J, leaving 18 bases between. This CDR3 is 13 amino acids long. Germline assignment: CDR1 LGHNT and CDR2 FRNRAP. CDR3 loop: CASGPLGGLRQFF. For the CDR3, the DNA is TGTGCTAGTGGTCCCCTGGGAGGATTACGACAGTTCTTC.

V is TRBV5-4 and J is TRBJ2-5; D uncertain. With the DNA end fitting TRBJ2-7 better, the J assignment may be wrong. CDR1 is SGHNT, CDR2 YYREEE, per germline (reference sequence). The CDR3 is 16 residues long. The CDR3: CASSPSERPSSYEQYF. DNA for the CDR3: TGTGCCAGCAGTCCCTCGGAGAGGCCTAGCTCCTACGAGCAGTACTTC.

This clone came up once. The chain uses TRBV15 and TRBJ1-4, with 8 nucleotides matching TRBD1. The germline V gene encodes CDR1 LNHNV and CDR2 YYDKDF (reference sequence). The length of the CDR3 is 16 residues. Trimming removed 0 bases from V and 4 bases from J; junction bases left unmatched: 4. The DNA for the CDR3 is TGTGCCACCAGCAGAGATCTCGGACAGGGTAATGAAAAACTGTTTTTT. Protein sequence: CATSRDLGQGNEKLFF. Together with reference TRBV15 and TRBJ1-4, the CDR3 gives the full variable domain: DAMVIQNPRYQVTQFGKPVTLSCSQTLNHNVMYWYQQKSSQAPKLLFHYYDKDFNNEADTPDNFQSRRPNTSFCFLDIRSPGLGDTAMYLCATSRDLGQGNEKLFFGSGTQLSVL.

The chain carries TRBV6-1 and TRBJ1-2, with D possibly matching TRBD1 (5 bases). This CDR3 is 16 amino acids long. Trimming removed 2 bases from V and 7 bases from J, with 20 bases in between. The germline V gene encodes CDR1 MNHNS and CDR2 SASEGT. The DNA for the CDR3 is TGTGCCAGCAGTGAACAGGGCGGTACCGAAGGAGGTGGCTACACCTTC. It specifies CASSEQGGTEGGGYTF.